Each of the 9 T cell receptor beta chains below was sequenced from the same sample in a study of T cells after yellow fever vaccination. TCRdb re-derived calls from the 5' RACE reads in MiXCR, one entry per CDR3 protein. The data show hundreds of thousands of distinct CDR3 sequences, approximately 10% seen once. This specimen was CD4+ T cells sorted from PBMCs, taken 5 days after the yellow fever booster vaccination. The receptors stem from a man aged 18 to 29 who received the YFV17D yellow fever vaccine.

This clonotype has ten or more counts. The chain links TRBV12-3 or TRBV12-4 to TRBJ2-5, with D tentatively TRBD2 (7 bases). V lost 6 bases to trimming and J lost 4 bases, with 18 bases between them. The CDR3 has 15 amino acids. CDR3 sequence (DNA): TGTGCCAGCAGCGACGGACGAGGGGGGGCAGAGACCCAGTACTTC. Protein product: CASSDGRGGAETQYF.

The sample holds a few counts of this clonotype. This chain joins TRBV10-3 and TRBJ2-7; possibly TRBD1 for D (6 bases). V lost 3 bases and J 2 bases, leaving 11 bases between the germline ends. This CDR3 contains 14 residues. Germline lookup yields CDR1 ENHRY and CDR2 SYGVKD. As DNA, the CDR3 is TGTGCCATCAGTGAAGACAGGCACCCCTACGAGCAGTACTTC. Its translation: CAISEDRHPYEQYF.

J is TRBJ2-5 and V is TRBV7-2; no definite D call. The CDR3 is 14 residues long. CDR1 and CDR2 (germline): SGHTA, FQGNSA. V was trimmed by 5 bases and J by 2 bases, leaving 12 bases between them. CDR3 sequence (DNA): TGTGCCAGCAGCCCCCCCCCACAGCAAGAGACCCAGTACTTC. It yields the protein CASSPPPQQETQYF.

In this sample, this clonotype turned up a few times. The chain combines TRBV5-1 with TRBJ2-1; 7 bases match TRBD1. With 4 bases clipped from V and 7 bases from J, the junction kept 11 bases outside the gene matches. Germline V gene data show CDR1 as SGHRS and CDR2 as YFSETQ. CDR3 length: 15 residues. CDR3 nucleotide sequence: TGCGCCAGCAGCGTGGGACAGACCCGCCTAAATGAGCAGTTCTTC. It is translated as CASSVGQTRLNEQFF. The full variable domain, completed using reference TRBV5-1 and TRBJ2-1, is KAGVTQTPRYLIKTRGQQVTLSCSPISGHRSVSWYQQTPGQGLQFLFEYFSETQRNKGNFPGRFSGRQFSNSRSEMNVSTLELGDSALYLCASSVGQTRLNEQFFGPGTRLTVL.

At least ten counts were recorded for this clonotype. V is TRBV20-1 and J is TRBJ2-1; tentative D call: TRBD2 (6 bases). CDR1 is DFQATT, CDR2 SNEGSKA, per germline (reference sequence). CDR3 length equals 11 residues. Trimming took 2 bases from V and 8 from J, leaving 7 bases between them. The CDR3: CSARREDEQFF. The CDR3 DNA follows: TGCAGTGCTAGAAGGGAGGATGAGCAGTTCTTC.

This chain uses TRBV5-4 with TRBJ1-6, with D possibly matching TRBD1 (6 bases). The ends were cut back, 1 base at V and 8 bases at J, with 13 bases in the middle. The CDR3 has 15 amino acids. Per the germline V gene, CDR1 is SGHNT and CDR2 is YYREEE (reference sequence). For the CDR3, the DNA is TGTGCCAGCAGCTTGCCCTCCACAGGGTATTCACCCCTCCACTTT. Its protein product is CASSLPSTGYSPLHF.

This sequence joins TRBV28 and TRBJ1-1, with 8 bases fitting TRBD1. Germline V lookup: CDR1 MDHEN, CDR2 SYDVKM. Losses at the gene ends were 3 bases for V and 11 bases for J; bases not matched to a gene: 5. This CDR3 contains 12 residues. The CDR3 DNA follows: TGTGCCAGCAGTTTGCCCACAGGGGGGGCTTTCTTT. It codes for CASSLPTGGAFF.

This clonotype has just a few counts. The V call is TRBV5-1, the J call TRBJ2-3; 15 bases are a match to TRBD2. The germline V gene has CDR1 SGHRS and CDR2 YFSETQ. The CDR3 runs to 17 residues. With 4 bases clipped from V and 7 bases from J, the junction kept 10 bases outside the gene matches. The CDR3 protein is CASSPGLAGGLTNTQYF. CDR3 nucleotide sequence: TGCGCCAGCAGCCCGGGACTAGCGGGGGGTTTAACAAATACGCAGTATTTT. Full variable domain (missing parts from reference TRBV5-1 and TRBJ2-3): KAGVTQTPRYLIKTRGQQVTLSCSPISGHRSVSWYQQTPGQGLQFLFEYFSETQRNKGNFPGRFSGRQFSNSRSEMNVSTLELGDSALYLCASSPGLAGGLTNTQYFGPGTRLTVL.

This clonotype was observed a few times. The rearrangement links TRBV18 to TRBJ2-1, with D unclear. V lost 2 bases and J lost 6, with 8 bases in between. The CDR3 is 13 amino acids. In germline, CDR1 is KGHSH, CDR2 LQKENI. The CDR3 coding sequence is TGTGCCAGCTCACCAGTCGCCGCCAATGAGCAGTTCTTC. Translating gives CASSPVAANEQFF.